This record concerns one T cell receptor (beta chain) sequence. Clones were read by immunoSEQ multiplex PCR, and TCRdb kept only the in-frame ones, dropping some. The sample shows 450,000 to 600,000 clones, 79% of them seen only once. The sample originates from a study of shared clonotypes between healthy human individuals. Germline lookup yields CDR1 LNHNV and CDR2 YYDKDF (reference sequence). V lost 5 bases to trimming and J lost 6 bases; unmatched junction nucleotides: 7. The CDR3 has 14 amino acids. The rearrangement uses TRBV15 and TRBJ1-1, with 9 positions matching TRBD1. The TCR comes from a woman between 40 and 55 years old in good health. Some clones in this sample may be carry-over from other donors' samples. Sample: PBMCs. Written as DNA, the CDR3 is TGTGCCACCAGCGCCCGACAGGGGGTCTCTGAAGCTTTCTTT. It yields the protein CATSARQGVSEAFF.